This is a list of T cell receptor beta chains from one sample in a study of OX40 agonist ivuxolimab in advanced cancers. Using immunoSEQ multiplex PCR, the repertoire was profiled, and TCRdb retains in-frame clones only, with some absent. The sample shows 25,000 to 30,000 clones, around four fifths of them seen only once. The specimen comprised CD4+ or CD8+ T cells sorted from blood, sampled in a trial of the OX40 agonist ivuxolimab. The origin of the receptors is an adult with an advanced solid tumor such as melanoma, head and neck, liver or kidney cancer. The CDR3 runs from the conserved cysteine through the conserved F or W. D genes are given only for firm matches. Only some rows state a clone size, as once, few, many or a class for expanded clones.

size	V	D	J	CDR3	DNA
NA	TRBV7-9	TRBD1	TRBJ2-1	CASSSPGQGLYNEQFF	TGTGCCAGCAGCTCCCCGGGACAGGGACTGTACAATGAGCAGTTCTTC
NA	TRBV7-9	TRBD1	TRBJ2-5	CASSATGGYQETQYF	TGTGCCAGCAGCGCGACAGGGGGCTACCAAGAGACCCAGTACTTC
NA	TRBV7-9	TRBD1	TRBJ2-1	CASSLASGTGVVDEQFF	TGTGCCAGCAGCTTAGCAAGTGGGACAGGGGTTGTCGATGAGCAGTTCTTC
many	TRBV5-3	TRBD1	TRBJ1-4	CARSLAGDRGEKLFF	TGTGCCAGAAGCTTGGCGGGGGACAGGGGCGAAAAACTGTTTTTT
NA	TRBV5-1	TRBD2	TRBJ2-1	CASTIWTSGDNEQFF	TGCGCCAGCACAATCTGGACTAGCGGCGACAATGAGCAGTTCTTC
few	TRBV7-8	NA	TRBJ2-7	CASSLPGTELSYEQYF	TGTGCCAGCAGCTTACCCGGGACGGAGCTCTCCTACGAGCAGTACTTC
NA	TRBV7-9	TRBD1	TRBJ2-7	CASSRGQGGEQYF	TGTGCCAGCAGCCGGGGACAGGGTGGCGAGCAGTACTTC
NA	TRBV11-3	NA	TRBJ2-7	CASSYGYEQYF	TGTGCCAGCAGCTACGGCTACGAGCAGTACTTC
NA	TRBV14	NA	TRBJ2-7	CASSQDRTYEQYF	TGTGCCAGCAGCCAAGACAGGACCTACGAGCAGTACTTC
NA	TRBV9	TRBD1	TRBJ1-2	CASSVGTGINYGYTF	TGTGCCAGCAGCGTGGGGACAGGGATTAACTATGGCTACACCTTC
NA	TRBV6-6	NA	TRBJ1-4	CASSYSGGNEKLFF	TGTGCCAGCAGTTACTCGGGGGGTAATGAAAAACTGTTTTTT
NA	TRBV27	NA	TRBJ2-1	CATLRVGSSYNEQFF	TGTGCCACCCTCCGGGTCGGGAGCTCCTACAATGAGCAGTTCTTC
NA	TRBV27	TRBD1	TRBJ1-3	CASSLSGPPGQRSVNAIYF	TGTGCCAGCAGTTTATCGGGTCCCCCGGGACAGCGATCGGTGAACGCCATATATTTT
NA	TRBV7-7	TRBD2	TRBJ2-2	CASSPGNSGRFTGNTGELFF	TGTGCTAGCAGCCCCGGAAATAGCGGGAGATTTACGGGGAACACCGGGGAGCTGTTTTTT
NA	TRBV6-1	NA	TRBJ2-3	CASSEDGGYGTDTQYF	TGTGCCAGCAGTGAAGATGGGGGCTATGGCACAGATACGCAGTATTTT
NA	TRBV19	TRBD1	TRBJ1-4	CASSIPGQASNEKLFF	TGTGCCAGTAGTATTCCCGGACAGGCCTCTAATGAAAAACTGTTTTTT
NA	TRBV30	TRBD2	TRBJ2-7	CAWAFSGGLYEQYF	TGTGCCTGGGCCTTTAGCGGGGGGCTTTACGAGCAGTACTTC
NA	TRBV19	NA	TRBJ1-5	CASSIFFRTDNQPQHF	TGTGCCAGTAGTATTTTTTTTAGGACTGACAATCAGCCCCAGCATTTT
NA	TRBV28	TRBD2	TRBJ2-3	CASRPLAGGLDTQYF	TGTGCCAGCAGACCCCTAGCGGGGGGCCTCGATACGCAGTATTTT
once	TRBV19	NA	TRBJ2-1	CASSIAGPGGEQFF	TGTGCCAGTAGTATAGCTGGGCCCGGGGGTGAGCAGTTCTTC
NA	TRBV6-6	NA	TRBJ1-1	CASSSRAGSLAFF	TGTGCCAGCAGCTCCAGGGCGGGGAGTCTAGCTTTCTTT
NA	TRBV27	NA	TRBJ1-4	CASSLVRGGNEKLFF	TGTGCCAGCAGTTTAGTCCGGGGAGGGAATGAAAAACTGTTTTTT
NA	TRBV11-2	TRBD1	TRBJ2-3	CAEGANTDTQYF	TGTGCTGAGGGGGCCAACACAGATACGCAGTATTTT
NA	TRBV11-2	NA	TRBJ2-7	CASSLATASSYEQYF	TGTGCCAGCAGCTTAGCCACGGCGAGCTCCTACGAGCAGTACTTC
NA	TRBV25-1	TRBD2	TRBJ2-1	CASSDETSGKTYNEQFF	TGTGCCAGCAGTGATGAGACTAGCGGGAAAACCTACAATGAGCAGTTCTTC
NA	TRBV19	NA	TRBJ2-7	CASSIALPYEQYF	TGTGCCAGTAGTATCGCGCTACCCTACGAGCAGTACTTC
NA	TRBV29-1	TRBD2	TRBJ2-7	CSVLGEASGTKEQYF	TGCAGCGTTCTCGGGGAGGCTAGCGGGACGAAAGAGCAGTACTTC
few	TRBV7-9	TRBD1	TRBJ2-7	CASSPVGRGQIYEQYF	TGTGCCAGCAGCCCCGTAGGCAGGGGGCAGATCTACGAGCAGTACTTC
NA	TRBV7-2	TRBD1	TRBJ1-6	CASSRTGGHNSPLHF	TGTGCCAGCAGCCGAACAGGGGGCCATAATTCACCCCTCCACTTT
few	TRBV5-6	TRBD1	TRBJ2-7	CASSLERGQSSYEQYF	TGTGCCAGCAGCTTAGAACGGGGACAGAGCTCCTACGAGCAGTACTTC
NA	TRBV7-2	TRBD2	TRBJ2-7	CASSFSGSPHEQYF	TGTGCCAGCAGCTTTAGCGGGTCGCCCCACGAGCAGTACTTC
NA	TRBV6-1	NA	TRBJ2-7	CASSSWGRGIGEQYF	TGTGCCAGCAGTTCCTGGGGCAGGGGCATCGGCGAGCAGTACTTC
NA	TRBV6-5	NA	TRBJ1-2	CASSFGSSYGYTF	TGTGCCAGCAGCTTTGGGTCCTCATATGGCTACACCTTC
few	TRBV11-3	TRBD2	TRBJ2-1	CASSLGPSGSSYNEQFF	TGTGCCAGCAGCTTAGGACCGAGCGGGAGCTCCTACAATGAGCAGTTCTTC
NA	TRBV7-2	TRBD1	TRBJ2-7	CASSPGTVTYEQYF	TGTGCCAGCAGCCCCGGGACAGTTACCTACGAGCAGTACTTC
NA	TRBV5-4	TRBD2	TRBJ2-7	CASSPGTTLDQYF	TGTGCCAGCAGCCCCGGGACTACCCTCGATCAGTACTTC
NA	TRBV29-1	NA	TRBJ1-2	CSVSSTASSQNYGYTF	TGCAGCGTTTCAAGTACGGCGTCAAGCCAAAACTATGGCTACACCTTC
NA	TRBV7-8	NA	TRBJ2-7	CASSLDPNEQYF	TGTGCCAGCAGCTTAGATCCGAACGAGCAGTACTTC
NA	TRBV7-9	NA	TRBJ2-7	CASSLGGLGTYEQYF	TGTGCCAGCAGCTTAGGAGGGTTGGGGACCTACGAGCAGTACTTC
NA	TRBV11-2	NA	TRBJ1-4	CASSSWGEKLFF	TGTGCCAGCAGCAGTTGGGGGGAAAAACTGTTTTTT
few	TRBV5-6	NA	TRBJ1-4	CASSLLGEKLFF	TGTGCCAGCAGCTTACTGGGTGAAAAACTGTTTTTT
NA	TRBV28	NA	TRBJ2-3	CASSFSDGYTDTQYF	TGTGCCAGCAGTTTCTCAGACGGATACACAGATACGCAGTATTTT
NA	TRBV9	NA	TRBJ2-2	CASSGDSGELFF	TGTGCCAGCAGCGGGGATTCCGGGGAGCTGTTTTTT
NA	TRBV6-5	NA	TRBJ2-3	CASSSGSTDTQYF	TGTGCCAGCAGTTCAGGTAGCACAGATACGCAGTATTTT